A single sample is the source of the 28 T cell receptor beta chains below, sequenced in a study of blood T cell repertoires in COVID-19. Produced via immunoSEQ multiplex PCR; TCRdb's table is partial and in-frame only. This sample carries about 120,000 clones, less than 90% of them seen once, and the ten largest clones take 25% to 30%. Sample: peripheral blood. The source is a woman older than 75 with acute or convalescent COVID-19.

The chain recombines TRBV5-1 with TRBJ2-2; 7 positions agree with TRBD1. Trimming removed 0 bases from V and 2 bases from J; junction bases left unmatched: 4. Germline CDR1 is SGHRS and CDR2 is YFSETQ. CDR3 size: 16 residues. In DNA form, the CDR3 reads TGCGCCAGCAGCTTGGTTGCAGGGGGAAACACCGGGGAGCTGTTTTTT. It codes for CASSLVAGGNTGELFF.

The J gene is TRBJ1-2, the V gene TRBV7-2, with D possibly matching TRBD1 (6 bases). Trimming left V 1 base short and J 8 bases short, with 17 bases between. The CDR3 consists of 15 residues. Germline V gene lookup returns CDR1 SGHTA and CDR2 FQGNSA. The CDR3 DNA reads TGTGCCAGCAGCTTAGTAGGGTTGGGAGGGGGAGGCTACACCTTC. This codes for CASSLVGLGGGGYTF.

The V gene is TRBV5-4, the J gene TRBJ2-2; TRBD1 matches 7 bases. The CDR3 extends over 14 amino acids. The ends lost 7 bases at V and 5 bases at J; junction bases unmatched: 8. Germline CDR1 and CDR2: SGHNT and YYREEE (reference sequence). CDR3 bases: TGTGCCAGCTCCTCTGAGACAGGGACCGGGGAGCTGTTTTTT. Amino acids: CASSSETGTGELFF.

The rearrangement uses TRBV7-2 and TRBJ2-7; 11 nucleotides match TRBD1. CDR1 and CDR2 from the germline V gene are SGHTA and FQGNSA. The CDR3 runs 14 residues. Trimming at V came to 5 bases and at J to 6 bases, leaving 6 bases not matched to a gene. The CDR3 nucleotides are TGTGCCAGCAGCGCAGTGGGACAGGGGGGCGAGCAGTACTTC. Residues: CASSAVGQGGEQYF.

V is TRBV3-1 (or the pseudogene TRBV3-2) and J is TRBJ1-1; tentative D call: TRBD1 (6 bases). From germline, CDR1 is LGHDT and CDR2 YNNKEL (reference sequence). V was trimmed by 7 bases and J by 4 bases, leaving 22 bases between them. This CDR3 is 16 amino acids long. The CDR3 spells CASTTTGGSGTTEAFF. In DNA, the CDR3 is TGTGCCAGCACCACAACGGGGGGCAGTGGTACCACTGAAGCTTTCTTT.

V usage is TRBV13 and J usage is TRBJ1-2; a weak D match, TRBD1 (5 bases). This CDR3 has 12 residues. The germline V gene encodes CDR1 PRHDT and CDR2 FYEKMQ (reference sequence). Trimming stripped 5 bases from V and 8 bases from J, with 12 bases between. CDR3 amino acids: CASSGDSRGYTF. CDR3 DNA sequence: TGTGCCAGCAGCGGGGACTCGAGGGGCTACACCTTC. Looking up the rest from reference TRBV13 and TRBJ1-2 gives the full variable domain: AAGVIQSPRHLIKEKRETATLKCYPIPRHDTVYWYQQGPGQDPQFLISFYEKMQSDKGSIPDRFSAQQFSDYHSELNMSSLELGDSALYFCASSGDSRGYTFGSGTRLTVV.

V gene TRBV18 combines with J gene TRBJ2-7, with TRBD1 identical over 10 bases. Germline assignment: CDR1 KGHSH and CDR2 LQKENI. The CDR3 is made up of 13 amino acids. J lost 6 bases, V lost 6 bases, and 5 bases had no gene match. CDR3 coding DNA: TGTGCCAGCTCGGGACAGGGGATGAGCGAGCAGTACTTC. Translated, it gives CASSGQGMSEQYF.

Only one count was recorded for this clone. This sequence joins TRBV15 and TRBJ1-5; tentatively, D is TRBD1 (6 bases). CDR3 length: 14 amino acids. Germline V gene lookup returns CDR1 LNHNV and CDR2 YYDKDF (reference sequence). Trimming left V 0 bases short and J 7 bases short, with 10 bases between. The CDR3 spells CATSRELGHQPQHF. CDR3 DNA sequence: TGTGCCACCAGCAGAGAGCTGGGACACCAGCCCCAGCATTTT.

The gene calls are TRBV2 and TRBJ2-7; 10 positions match TRBD1. This CDR3 comprises 15 residues. Unmatched junction bases numbered 14, after V lost 6 bases and J lost 9 bases. The germline CDR1 and CDR2 sequences are SNHLY and FYNNEI. The CDR3 DNA is TGTGCCAGCAGGTCTCCGGTGACAGGGGGCTTCGGGCAGTACGTC. Amino acids: CASRSPVTGGFGQYV.

This rearrangement joins TRBV7-2 to TRBJ1-1, with D possibly matching TRBD1 (6 bases). This CDR3 is 15 amino acids long. Deletions cut 5 bases from V and 4 bases from J, with 17 bases between. In germline, CDR1 is SGHTA, CDR2 FQGNSA. DNA for the CDR3: TGTGCCAGCAGCACCAGGGGTGGGGATGGCACTGAAGCTTTCTTT. The encoded protein is CASSTRGGDGTEAFF. Combining the CDR3 with reference TRBV7-2 and TRBJ1-1 gives the whole variable domain GAGVSQSPSNKVTEKGKDVELRCDPISGHTALYWYRQSLGQGLEFLIYFQGNSAPDKSGLPSDRFSAERTGGSVSTLTIQRTQQEDSAVYLCASSTRGGDGTEAFFGQGTRLTVV.

The table lists this clone with a few counts. The J gene is TRBJ1-3, the V gene TRBV2, with D possibly TRBD1 on 5 matching bases. Trimming removed 3 bases from V and 0 bases from J, with 9 bases in between. The germline V gene has CDR1 SNHLY and CDR2 FYNNEI. CDR3 size: 15 residues. CDR3 in amino acids: CASSEYRSSGNTIYF. The CDR3 nucleotides are TGTGCCAGCAGTGAGTACAGGAGCTCTGGAAACACCATATATTTT. The full variable domain, rest sourced from reference TRBV2 and TRBJ1-3, is EPEVTQTPSHQVTQMGQEVILRCVPISNHLYFYWYRQILGQKVEFLVSFYNNEISEKSEIFDDQFSVERPDGSNFTLKIRSTKLEDSAMYFCASSEYRSSGNTIYFGEGSWLTVV.

The chain employs TRBV27 and TRBJ1-1; 7 bases are a match to TRBD1. The J segment lost 5 bases and the V segment lost 6 bases, leaving 21 bases of the junction unmatched. The CDR3 totals 18 residues. The germline V gene has CDR1 MNHEY and CDR2 SMNVEV (reference sequence). In nucleotides, the CDR3 is TGTGCCAGCAGACAAGACAGGGCGAAGAAAGGGCGGGGTACTGAAGCTTTCTTT. This gives the protein CASRQDRAKKGRGTEAFF.

The genes are TRBV7-3 and TRBJ2-3; D call uncertain. The CDR3 has 13 amino acids. The germline V gene has CDR1 SGHTA and CDR2 FQGTGA. V was clipped by 3 bases and J by 0 bases, with 4 bases between them. As DNA, the CDR3 is TGTGCCAGCAGCTTTATAAGCACAGATACGCAGTATTTT. Translated, it gives CASSFISTDTQYF.

This sequence joins TRBV12-3 or TRBV12-4 and TRBJ1-2; 10 nucleotides agree with TRBD1. The CDR3 is 13 residues long. With 5 bases clipped from V and 7 bases from J, the junction kept 4 bases outside the gene matches. CDR3 coding DNA: TGTGCCAGCAGTCGACAGGGGGCCCGTGGCTACACCTTC. Encoded protein: CASSRQGARGYTF.

The V call is TRBV27, the J call TRBJ2-5; D is perhaps TRBD2 (5 bases). The CDR3 runs to 12 residues. V was trimmed by 3 bases and J by 5 bases, leaving 7 bases between them. Per germline, CDR1 MNHEY and CDR2 SMNVEV (reference sequence). In nucleotides, the CDR3 is TGTGCCAGCAGTTTTTCGGGGGAGACCCAGTACTTC. It translates to CASSFSGETQYF.

The chain uses TRBV18 and TRBJ1-1; D is ambiguous. The germline V and J ends were trimmed by 0 bases and 4 bases, with 9 bases remaining between them. CDR1 KGHSH and CDR2 LQKENI come from the germline V gene. The CDR3 sequence is 14 residues long. DNA of the CDR3: TGTGCCAGCTCACCACCAAATCGAGGCACTGAAGCTTTCTTT. This gives the protein CASSPPNRGTEAFF. Together with reference TRBV18 and TRBJ1-1, the CDR3 gives the full variable domain: NAGVMQNPRHLVRRRGQEARLRCSPMKGHSHVYWYRQLPEEGLKFMVYLQKENIIDESGMPKERFSAEFPKEGPSILRIQQVVRGDSAAYFCASSPPNRGTEAFFGQGTRLTVV.

The rearrangement uses TRBV6-6 and TRBJ2-1; a weak D match, TRBD1 (5 bases). V lost 2 bases, J lost 13 bases, and 15 bases lay in between. This CDR3 is built from 13 residues. Germline V gives CDR1 MNHNY, CDR2 SVGAGI (reference sequence). CDR3 in amino acids: CASSYGPDSYQFF. In DNA, the CDR3 is TGTGCCAGCAGTTACGGGCCAGACAGTTACCAGTTCTTC.

This chain uses TRBV4-2 with TRBJ2-3; no clear D. This CDR3 has 13 amino acids. Germline V lookup: CDR1 LGHNA, CDR2 YNFKEQ. Trimming took off 0 bases at V and 2 bases at J, with 3 bases between the two ends. This CDR3 reads CASSQDHTDTQYF. CDR3 nucleotide sequence: TGTGCCAGCAGCCAAGACCACACAGATACGCAGTATTTT.

The chain carries TRBV7-9 and TRBJ1-2, with 10 bases lining up with TRBD1. The J segment lost 4 bases and the V segment lost 5 bases, leaving 16 bases of the junction unmatched. The CDR3 covers 18 residues. Germline V gene sequence: CDR1 SEHNR, CDR2 FQNEAQ (reference sequence). In DNA form, the CDR3 reads TGTGCCAGCAGCCTGAATGGGGAGACAGGGGGCAGGACCTATGGCTACACCTTC. Translation: CASSLNGETGGRTYGYTF.

This chain joins TRBV7-9 and TRBJ2-5; D gene uncertain. The V end was cut by 2 bases, the J end by 5 bases, with 12 bases between. The length of the CDR3 is 14 residues. The germline V gene has CDR1 SEHNR and CDR2 FQNEAQ (reference sequence). This CDR3 reads CASSLTAQRETQYF. In nucleotides, the CDR3 is TGTGCCAGCAGCTTAACGGCTCAGCGTGAGACCCAGTACTTC.

J is TRBJ1-2 and V is TRBV28; the match to TRBD1 covers 8 bases. The CDR3 sequence is 14 residues long. CDR1 and CDR2 (germline): MDHEN, SYDVKM. The V gene end was trimmed by 5 bases and the J gene end by 4 bases; junction bases not matched to a gene: 6. The CDR3 here is CASSQSGQGYGYTF. CDR3 sequence (DNA): TGTGCCAGCAGTCAGTCCGGACAGGGCTATGGCTACACCTTC.

CDR3 in amino acids: CASSPGQNYGYTF. The CDR3 nucleotides are TGTGCCAGCAGTCCTGGACAGAACTATGGCTACACCTTC. The rearrangement joins TRBV28 to TRBJ1-2, with a possible D match to TRBD1 (6 bases). The germline V and J ends were trimmed by 5 bases and 2 bases, with 9 bases remaining between them. The CDR3 sequence is 13 residues long. Germline V gives CDR1 MDHEN, CDR2 SYDVKM.

The genes are TRBV28 and TRBJ1-1, with a possible D match to TRBD1 (5 bases). Germline V gene data show CDR1 as MDHEN and CDR2 as SYDVKM. The CDR3 is made up of 12 amino acids. Trimming pared 3 bases from V and 7 bases from J, leaving 9 bases between. The CDR3 loop is CASSFRQLEAFF. The CDR3 DNA reads as TGTGCCAGCAGTTTCCGACAGCTTGAAGCTTTCTTT. Combining the CDR3 with reference TRBV28 and TRBJ1-1 gives the whole variable domain DVKVTQSSRYLVKRTGEKVFLECVQDMDHENMFWYRQDPGLGLRLIYFSYDVKMKEKGDIPEGYSVSREKKERFSLILESASTNQTSMYLCASSFRQLEAFFGQGTRLTVV.

The rearrangement joins TRBV18 to TRBJ1-1; no reliable D call. V was trimmed by 2 bases and J by 3 bases, leaving 10 bases between them. From germline, CDR1 is KGHSH and CDR2 LQKENI. This CDR3 region has 14 residues. The CDR3 nucleotides read TGTGCCAGCTCACCAGCGGGTTTGGACACTGAAGCTTTCTTT. Protein: CASSPAGLDTEAFF.

A few counts support this clone. The gene calls are TRBV7-6 and TRBJ2-7, with D possibly being TRBD1 (6 bases). CDR1 SGHVS and CDR2 FNYEAQ come from the germline V gene. The CDR3 loop spans 14 amino acids. Trimming took off 1 base at V and 7 bases at J, with 14 bases between the two ends. The CDR3 DNA sequence: TGTGCCAGCAGCTTAGGGGACACAGGGTGGGAGCAGTACTTC. Translated, it gives CASSLGDTGWEQYF. The whole variable domain, remainder taken from reference TRBV7-6 and TRBJ2-7, is GAGVSQSPRYKVTKRGQDVALRCDPISGHVSLYWYRQALGQGPEFLTYFNYEAQQDKSGLPNDRFSAERPEGSISTLTIQRTEQRDSAMYRCASSLGDTGWEQYFGPGTRLTVT.

The V call is TRBV7-9, the J call TRBJ2-3, with D perhaps matching TRBD1 (5 bases). Per the germline V gene, CDR1 is SEHNR and CDR2 is FQNEAQ (reference sequence). The CDR3 is made up of 16 amino acids. V was trimmed by 4 bases and J by 5 bases, leaving 19 bases between them. The CDR3 bases are TGTGCCAGCAGCTCCAACCCTCTCAGGGCAATAGATACGCAGTATTTT. It specifies CASSSNPLRAIDTQYF.

This rearrangement joins TRBV5-1 to TRBJ2-1; 10 nucleotides line up with TRBD2. The germline CDR1 and CDR2 sequences are SGHRS and YFSETQ. V dropped 4 bases and J dropped 3; count of bases not matched to a gene: 7. This CDR3 contains 16 residues. CDR3 protein: CASSLSGTSVYNEQFF. DNA of the CDR3: TGCGCCAGCAGCCTCTCCGGGACTAGCGTCTACAATGAGCAGTTCTTC.

The chain uses TRBV28 and TRBJ1-2; no reliable D call. The CDR3 totals 15 residues. V lost 2 bases, J lost 1 base, and 11 bases lay in between. The germline V gene encodes CDR1 MDHEN and CDR2 SYDVKM. The CDR3 protein is CASSLGSGLNYGYTF. CDR3 in DNA: TGTGCCAGCAGTTTAGGTTCAGGACTTAACTATGGCTACACCTTC.